The clone carrying this TCR beta chain was observed at least ten times. Antigen: not known. TCRdb passed the reads through MiXCR, listing each CDR3 protein once. Of roughly 730,000 distinct CDR3 sequences in the sample, around 35% were seen once. This entry is derived from a study of T cell repertoires in cytomegalovirus infection. Study in general: From public TCR beta signatures came an indication of both CMV infection and matching HLA type.

Germline CDR1 KGHSH, CDR2 LQKENI. The CDR3 sequence is 14 residues long. V shed 8 bases and J 8 bases; nucleotides not matched to a gene: 6. The TCR comes from a human donor in good health (CMV status not recorded). Some clones in this sample may be carry-over from other donors' samples. This rearrangement joins TRBV18 to TRBJ1-6; 10 nucleotides agree with TRBD1. The sequencing here drew on cultured PBMCs, taken from culture after CMV antigen stimulation. This chain's CDR3 is CASHPDRGDSPLHF. The CDR3 nucleotides are TGTGCCAGCCACCCGGACAGGGGGGATTCACCCCTCCACTTT. Variable domain in full (rest from reference TRBV18 and TRBJ1-6): NAGVMQNPRHLVRRRGQEARLRCSPMKGHSHVYWYRQLPEEGLKFMVYLQKENIIDESGMPKERFSAEFPKEGPSILRIQQVVRGDSAAYFCASHPDRGDSPLHFGNGTRLTVT.